This is a list of T cell receptor beta chains from one sample in a study of blood T cell repertoires in COVID-19. Sequenced by immunoSEQ multiplex PCR; TCRdb stores in-frame clones only, minus some. The sample includes about 67,000 clones, more than 75% of them seen just once. Sequencing was carried out using peripheral blood. Source of these receptors: a woman in her fifties or sixties with acute or convalescent COVID-19. Both conserved end residues are part of each CDR3. D genes are given only for firm matches. Not every row has a clone size; where given, it reads once, few, many or a size class.

V: TRBV6-5; size: .; J: TRBJ2-3; D: TRBD1; DNA: TGTGCCAGCAGTTCGACAGGGGGTAGAAGCACAGATACGCAGTATTTT; CDR3: CASSSTGGRSTDTQYF
V: TRBV7-7; size: few; J: TRBJ2-2; D: TRBD1; DNA: TGTGCCAGCAGCTTAACCCCAGGGGGCGCCGGGGAGCTGTTTTTT; CDR3: CASSLTPGGAGELFF
V: TRBV30; size: few; J: TRBJ1-5; D: .; DNA: TGTGCCTGGGGCCCTTCGGACATGCCCTCTCAGCCCCAGCATTTT; CDR3: CAWGPSDMPSQPQHF
V: TRBV6-5; size: .; J: TRBJ1-2; D: TRBD1; DNA: TGTGCCAGCAGTCTCCGGGACAGGGATGGCTACACCTTC; CDR3: CASSLRDRDGYTF
V: TRBV19; size: .; J: TRBJ1-2; D: .; DNA: TGTGCCAGTAGTTCCCCCTTCTCTAACTATGGCTACACCTTC; CDR3: CASSSPFSNYGYTF
V: TRBV19; size: .; J: TRBJ1-1; D: .; DNA: TGTGCCAGTATAGGGACTAAAGCTTTCTTT; CDR3: CASIGTKAFF
V: TRBV10-3; size: .; J: TRBJ2-3; D: TRBD2; DNA: TGTGCCATCAGGCCCAGCGGGGCTGGGAGATATACGCAGTATTTT; CDR3: CAIRPSGAGRYTQYF
V: TRBV14; size: .; J: TRBJ2-2; D: .; DNA: TGTGCCAGCAGCCAAAAACAGGGCATAGTGCCCGGGGAGCTGTTTTTT; CDR3: CASSQKQGIVPGELFF
V: TRBV13; size: .; J: TRBJ2-1; D: .; DNA: TGTGCCAGCTCCAATGGGCGGGATGAGCAGTTCTTC; CDR3: CASSNGRDEQFF
V: TRBV5-1; size: .; J: TRBJ2-2; D: .; DNA: TGCGCCAGCAGCTTGACAGGGATAGCCGGGGAGCTGTTTTTT; CDR3: CASSLTGIAGELFF
V: TRBV10-3; size: .; J: TRBJ1-1; D: .; DNA: TGTGCCATCAGCAGTAGGAGCACTGAAGCTTTCTTT; CDR3: CAISSRSTEAFF
V: TRBV3-1/TRBV3-2; size: .; J: TRBJ2-3; D: TRBD1; DNA: TGTGCCAGCAGCCAAGATGGGACAGCCCCTAGCACAGATACGCAGTATTTT; CDR3: CASSQDGTAPSTDTQYF
V: TRBV5-6; size: few; J: TRBJ2-3; D: TRBD2; DNA: TGTGCCAGCAGCGCCGGGACTAGAGTCCGCACAGATACGCAGTATTTT; CDR3: CASSAGTRVRTDTQYF
V: TRBV19; size: .; J: TRBJ1-3; D: .; DNA: TGTGCCAGTAGTATCGCTTGGGCCTCTGGAAACACCATATATTTT; CDR3: CASSIAWASGNTIYF
V: TRBV6-5; size: .; J: TRBJ1-1; D: TRBD1; DNA: TGTGCCAGCAGTCAACAGGGGTTCCCTGAAGCTTTCTTT; CDR3: CASSQQGFPEAFF
V: TRBV12-3/TRBV12-4; size: once; J: TRBJ2-3; D: .; DNA: TGTGCCAGCAGTAATCCAGGGGAAGATACGCAGTATTTT; CDR3: CASSNPGEDTQYF
V: TRBV14; size: .; J: TRBJ1-4; D: .; DNA: TGTGCCAGCAGCCAAAGGGCAGGGGCAACTAATGAAAAACTGTTTTTT; CDR3: CASSQRAGATNEKLFF
V: TRBV3-1/TRBV3-2; size: .; J: TRBJ1-5; D: TRBD1; DNA: TGTGCCAGCAGCCAAGTTTCGGGACAGGGTATGCCCCAGCATTTT; CDR3: CASSQVSGQGMPQHF
V: TRBV20-1; size: .; J: TRBJ1-2; D: TRBD1; DNA: TGCAGTGCTAGTGACCTGGGGACAGGGGAAGGTGGCTACACCTTC; CDR3: CSASDLGTGEGGYTF
V: TRBV29-1; size: once; J: TRBJ1-1; D: .; DNA: TGCAGCGCCGGACATAATGAAGCTTTCTTT; CDR3: CSAGHNEAFF
V: TRBV2; size: .; J: TRBJ2-3; D: TRBD1; DNA: TGTGCCAGCAAGGGACAGGTGGGGGATACGCAGTATTTT; CDR3: CASKGQVGDTQYF
V: TRBV2; size: .; J: TRBJ1-2; D: .; DNA: TGTGCCAGCAGTGATACAGGCCAGAACTATGGCTACACCTTC; CDR3: CASSDTGQNYGYTF
V: TRBV5-1; size: few; J: TRBJ1-2; D: .; DNA: TGCGCCAGCAGCCAAACCCGGGACACCAACTATGGCTACACCTTC; CDR3: CASSQTRDTNYGYTF
V: TRBV24-1; size: .; J: TRBJ2-2; D: .; DNA: TGTGCCACCGTCCCCCGGGCCGGGGAGCTGTTTTTT; CDR3: CATVPRAGELFF
V: TRBV3-1/TRBV3-2; size: .; J: TRBJ2-1; D: .; DNA: TGTGCCAGCAGCCATCCCAGGGGGGATTGGGGCAATGAGCAGTTCTTC; CDR3: CASSHPRGDWGNEQFF
V: TRBV7-9; size: .; J: TRBJ2-5; D: .; DNA: TGTGCCAGCAGCTCGCCAGGGGTAGGAGAGACCCAGTACTTC; CDR3: CASSSPGVGETQYF
V: TRBV7-9; size: .; J: TRBJ2-1; D: .; DNA: TGTGCCAGCAGCCCAGCCGGCGGTTGGAGGGGTGAGCAGTTCTTC; CDR3: CASSPAGGWRGEQFF
V: TRBV9; size: .; J: TRBJ2-5; D: .; DNA: TGTGCCAGCAGCGCTAGGGGGGGTACGCTGGAGACCCAGTACTTC; CDR3: CASSARGGTLETQYF
V: TRBV19; size: .; J: TRBJ1-1; D: TRBD1; DNA: TGTGCCAGTAGTAATGAGAGGACAGGCATGAACACTGAAGCTTTCTTT; CDR3: CASSNERTGMNTEAFF
V: TRBV19; size: .; J: TRBJ1-1; D: TRBD1; DNA: TGTGCCAGTAGGGCACAGGGGATGTCTGAAGCTTTCTTT; CDR3: CASRAQGMSEAFF
V: TRBV28; size: .; J: TRBJ1-6; D: TRBD1; DNA: TGTGCCAGCAGTTTATCCCTACAGGGGAGCTCCTATAATTCACCCCTCCACTTT; CDR3: CASSLSLQGSSYNSPLHF
V: TRBV13; size: .; J: TRBJ1-2; D: .; DNA: TGTGCCAGCAGCTTGGCAGGGAACTATGGCTACACCTTC; CDR3: CASSLAGNYGYTF
V: TRBV7-8; size: .; J: TRBJ2-3; D: .; DNA: TGTGCCAGCAGCCCCGAGGGCCCTGGGCAGTATTTT; CDR3: CASSPEGPGQYF
V: TRBV9; size: few; J: TRBJ1-3; D: .; DNA: TGTGCCAGCAGCCTCGGTCGCTCTGGAAACACCATATATTTT; CDR3: CASSLGRSGNTIYF
V: TRBV6-5; size: .; J: TRBJ1-5; D: .; DNA: TGTGCCAGCAGTTACTCGACAGGCACTGGCCAGCCCCAGCATTTT; CDR3: CASSYSTGTGQPQHF
V: TRBV7-2; size: .; J: TRBJ1-3; D: .; DNA: TGTGCCAGCAGCTTAGTAGGGGTGGACACCATATATTTT; CDR3: CASSLVGVDTIYF
V: TRBV6-4; size: few; J: TRBJ1-2; D: .; DNA: TGTGCCAGCGCAATCAACCCAGGATATGGCTACACCTTC; CDR3: CASAINPGYGYTF
V: TRBV5-4; size: once; J: TRBJ2-2; D: TRBD2; DNA: TGTGCCAGCGGACCCGGGACTAGCGGGAGTAGGAACACCGGGGAGCTGTTTTTT; CDR3: CASGPGTSGSRNTGELFF
V: TRBV27; size: .; J: TRBJ1-2; D: TRBD1; DNA: TGTGCCAGCACCCCAAGGGCAGGGGGGAGAGACTATGGCTACACCTTC; CDR3: CASTPRAGGRDYGYTF
V: TRBV4-3; size: .; J: TRBJ2-3; D: .; DNA: TGCGCCAGCAGCCAAGGCCCGTCGAAGGGGGATACGCAGTATTTT; CDR3: CASSQGPSKGDTQYF
V: TRBV7-6; size: once; J: TRBJ2-5; D: .; DNA: TGTGCCAGCAGTCTCAGCGGAGCGGTACAAGAGACCCAGTACTTC; CDR3: CASSLSGAVQETQYF
V: TRBV5-1; size: .; J: TRBJ1-1; D: .; DNA: TGCGCCAGCAGCTTGGAAATTTCAACTCCCAGGGTGAGTGAAGCTTTCTTT; CDR3: CASSLEISTPRVSEAFF
V: TRBV14; size: few; J: TRBJ1-2; D: .; DNA: TGTGCCAGCAGCCAAGGTCAGGGGAGCTTTGGCTACACCTTC; CDR3: CASSQGQGSFGYTF
V: TRBV24-1; size: .; J: TRBJ2-3; D: .; DNA: TGTGCCACCAGGGCGGGAGATACGCAGTATTTT; CDR3: CATRAGDTQYF
V: TRBV5-1; size: once; J: TRBJ2-1; D: .; DNA: TGCGCCAGCAGCTTGGCCGATAGCTCCTACAATGAGCAGTTCTTC; CDR3: CASSLADSSYNEQFF
V: TRBV27; size: .; J: TRBJ1-1; D: TRBD1; DNA: TGTGCCAGCAGACCCAGGGGGCGGCTGAACACTGAAGCTTTCTTT; CDR3: CASRPRGRLNTEAFF
V: TRBV4-1; size: .; J: TRBJ2-1; D: TRBD2; DNA: TGCGCCAGCAGCCAAGATCGGGCGGCGGGAGCCGGGGATGAGCAGTTCTTC; CDR3: CASSQDRAAGAGDEQFF
V: TRBV18; size: .; J: TRBJ1-2; D: .; DNA: TGTGCCAGCTCAGAACAGGGAAACTATGGCTACACCTTC; CDR3: CASSEQGNYGYTF
V: TRBV18; size: .; J: TRBJ1-2; D: TRBD1; DNA: TGTGCCAGCTCACCGGGACAGTTCTATGGCTACACCTTC; CDR3: CASSPGQFYGYTF
V: TRBV7-2; size: .; J: TRBJ1-4; D: .; DNA: TGTGCCAGCAGCCCGACAGCAGCAACTAATGAAAAACTGTTTTTT; CDR3: CASSPTAATNEKLFF
V: TRBV5-6; size: .; J: TRBJ1-1; D: .; DNA: TGTGCCAGCAGCTTGGGGCTTGAAGCTTTCTTT; CDR3: CASSLGLEAFF
V: TRBV5-8; size: .; J: TRBJ2-1; D: TRBD2; DNA: TGTGCCAGCGTCCAGTACGGGGGGGCGGAGCAGTTCTTC; CDR3: CASVQYGGAEQFF
V: TRBV5-8; size: .; J: TRBJ1-5; D: .; DNA: TGTGCCAGCAGCTTGGCCTTAACAGCCATTTATAGCAATCAGCCCCAGCATTTT; CDR3: CASSLALTAIYSNQPQHF
V: TRBV5-1; size: .; J: TRBJ1-1; D: .; DNA: TGCGCCAGCAGCTCAGAGGGTCGCACTGAAGCTTTCTTT; CDR3: CASSSEGRTEAFF
V: TRBV28; size: .; J: TRBJ1-5; D: .; DNA: TGTGCCAGCAGTTTTACCAGGGGCAACAATCAGCCCCAGCATTTT; CDR3: CASSFTRGNNQPQHF